These 22 T cell receptor beta chains were sequenced from one sample in a study of T-cell reconstitution after alpha-beta-depleted transplantation in children. Construction of the TCRbeta library involved unique molecular identifiers. TCRdb processed the PCR reads anew with MiXCR; each CDR3 protein has one entry. The sample gives hundreds of thousands of distinct CDR3 sequences, roughly 17% of which show up once; about 32% is in the top ten. Sequenced here: PBMCs, mostly from graft donor cells, sampled 360 days after TCRalphabeta/CD19-depleted stem cell transplant. The receptors originated from a boy younger than two who had a stem cell transplant for Wiskott-Aldrich syndrome, so the T cells may come from the graft donor.

A few counts support this clonotype. DNA for the CDR3: TGCGCCAGCAGAAACAGGCTAGTCGTAGGGGATGAGCAGTTCTTC. The encoded protein is CASRNRLVVGDEQFF. This chain links TRBV5-1 with TRBJ2-1, with D possibly matching TRBD1 (5 bases). The CDR3 totals 15 residues. Trimming left V 5 bases short and J 8 bases short, with 20 bases between. Per the germline V gene, CDR1 is SGHRS and CDR2 is YFSETQ.

This clonotype has only a few counts. The chain uses TRBV30 and TRBJ1-1; 7 bases agree with TRBD1. The CDR3 has 13 amino acids. J lost 3 bases, V lost 2 bases, and 3 bases had no gene match. Germline values: CDR1 GTSNPN, CDR2 SVGIG (reference sequence). DNA of the CDR3: TGTGCCTGGAGTTACAGGGGTCACACTGAAGCTTTCTTT. Amino acids: CAWSYRGHTEAFF.

The rearrangement joins TRBV21-1 to TRBJ1-5; TRBD1 is the table's D call, not checked against the DNA. TRBV21-1 is deemed a pseudogene. CDR3 length equals 14 residues. The CDR3 loop is CASTWTGDNQPQHF. In nucleotides, the CDR3 is TGTGCCAGCACCTGGACAGGGGACAATCAGCCCCAGCATTTT.

There are a few counts of this clonotype. This chain links TRBV24-1 with TRBJ2-4, with no clear D. Trimming removed 4 bases at V and 0 bases at J, with 21 bases between. The CDR3 loop spans 19 amino acids. Germline V CDR1 and CDR2: KGHDR, SFDVKD. The CDR3 nucleotides read TGTGCCACCAGTGAACCCCTTAGGACCCAAACCCTAGCCAAAAACATTCAGTACTTC. Encoded protein: CATSEPLRTQTLAKNIQYF.

V and J are TRBV20-1 and TRBJ2-7; TRBD1 might be the D (6 bases). Per the germline V gene, CDR1 is DFQATT and CDR2 is SNEGSKA (reference sequence). V lost 0 bases to trimming and J lost 0 bases, with 21 bases between them. This CDR3 contains 18 residues. The CDR3 DNA reads TGCAGTGCTAGAGATCGTAGGGACACGGGGTTCTCCTCCTACGAGCAGTACTTC. Translation gives CSARDRRDTGFSSYEQYF.

V and J are TRBV7-9 and TRBJ2-5; 7 nucleotides align to TRBD1. After removal of 6 bases from V and 1 base from J, the junction contained 5 bases not matched to a gene. The CDR3 consists of 14 residues. Germline loops: CDR1 SEHNR, CDR2 FQNEAQ (reference sequence). CDR3 nucleotides: TGTGCCAGCAGTTCGACAGGGCCCCAAGAGACCCAGTACTTC. Translated: CASSSTGPQETQYF.

This sequence joins TRBV24-1 and TRBJ2-5, with D perhaps TRBD1 (5 bases). Germline lookup yields CDR1 KGHDR and CDR2 SFDVKD. The CDR3 sequence is 18 residues long. V dropped 0 bases and J dropped 2 bases, with 18 bases sitting between them. CDR3 DNA sequence: TGTGCCACCAGTGATTTGAAGGCCCAGGGAATCCCTCAAGAGACCCAGTACTTC. This encodes CATSDLKAQGIPQETQYF.

J is TRBJ1-1 and V is TRBV2; D unclear. V lost 2 bases, J lost 6 bases, and 13 bases lay in between. The CDR3 length is 14 residues. Germline V gene lookup returns CDR1 SNHLY and CDR2 FYNNEI. CDR3 sequence reads: CASSEMRVRAEAFF. The CDR3 bases are TGTGCCAGCAGTGAAATGAGGGTTCGGGCTGAAGCTTTCTTT.

In its sample, this clonotype was seen a few times. The chain has TRBV5-1 and TRBJ2-2; the match to TRBD2 covers 11 bases. The CDR3 consists of 15 residues. The germline V gene encodes CDR1 SGHRS and CDR2 YFSETQ. V trimming: 3 bases; J trimming: 4 bases; junction bases outside the gene matches: 2. In DNA, the CDR3 is TGCGCCAGCAGCTCTGGACTAGCGGGCACCGGGGAGCTGTTTTTT. Protein product: CASSSGLAGTGELFF. Together with reference TRBV5-1 and TRBJ2-2, the CDR3 gives the full variable domain: KAGVTQTPRYLIKTRGQQVTLSCSPISGHRSVSWYQQTPGQGLQFLFEYFSETQRNKGNFPGRFSGRQFSNSRSEMNVSTLELGDSALYLCASSSGLAGTGELFFGEGSRLTVL.

This clonotype was seen ten or more times. V usage is TRBV5-6 and J usage is TRBJ2-3, with TRBD2 matching over 9 bases. After removal of 2 bases from V and 6 bases from J, the junction contained 7 bases not matched to a gene. This CDR3 spans 15 amino acids. Germline CDR1 SGHDT, CDR2 YYEEEE. The CDR3 coding sequence is TGTGCCAGCAGCTTCCGGGGACTAGCAGCTGATACGCAGTATTTT. It translates to CASSFRGLAADTQYF.

In this sample, this clonotype turned up a few times. The CDR3 bases are TGTGCCAGCAGCTTGGCAGCAGGGGTGAACACTGAAGCTTTCTTT. The encoded protein is CASSLAAGVNTEAFF. The gene calls are TRBV5-5 and TRBJ1-1; D possibly corresponds to TRBD1 (6 bases). Trimming stripped 0 bases from V and 0 bases from J, with 9 bases between. Germline CDR1 is SGHKS and CDR2 is YYEKEE (reference sequence). The CDR3 totals 15 residues. Supplemented by reference TRBV5-5 and TRBJ1-1, the full variable domain reads DAGVTQSPTHLIKTRGQQVTLRCSPISGHKSVSWYQQVLGQGPQFIFQYYEKEERGRGNFPDRFSARQFPNYSSELNVNALLLGDSALYLCASSLAAGVNTEAFFGQGTRLTVV.

This clonotype turned up a few times. J is TRBJ1-1 and V is TRBV5-1; D is unclear. Germline V gene lookup returns CDR1 SGHRS and CDR2 YFSETQ. Between the trimmed V and J ends, which lost 0 bases and 11 bases, there was a span of 11 bases. The CDR3 is 12 amino acids. DNA for the CDR3: TGCGCCAGCAGCTTGGGGGCCGGTCCTGCTTTCTTT. This gives the protein CASSLGAGPAFF.

J is TRBJ2-1 and V is TRBV12-3 or TRBV12-4, with TRBD2 identical over 9 bases. The V gene end was trimmed by 1 base and the J gene end by 0 bases; junction bases not matched to a gene: 4. This CDR3 has 17 amino acids. This CDR3 reads CASSLELAGSSYNEQFF. CDR3 sequence (DNA): TGTGCCAGCAGTTTAGAACTAGCGGGTAGCTCCTACAATGAGCAGTTCTTC.

There are a few counts of this clonotype. This chain uses TRBV6-2 or TRBV6-3 with TRBJ2-1, with D perhaps assigned TRBD1 or TRBD2 (5 bases each). V lost 0 bases and J lost 0, with 12 bases in between. The germline V gene encodes CDR1 MNHEY and CDR2 SVGEGT. The CDR3 consists of 17 residues. CDR3 residues: CASSYSKGRSSYNEQFF. The DNA of the CDR3 is TGTGCCAGCAGTTACTCGAAGGGGAGAAGCTCCTACAATGAGCAGTTCTTC.

The sample holds a few counts of this clonotype. V gene TRBV11-3 combines with J gene TRBJ1-1; D is unclear. Trimming stripped 3 bases from V and 0 bases from J, with 8 bases between. Germline assignment: CDR1 SGHNT and CDR2 YENEEA. The CDR3 is 14 residues long. The CDR3 bases are TGTGCCAGCAGCTTTAAAGGTTTGAACACTGAAGCTTTCTTT. Encoded protein: CASSFKGLNTEAFF.

There are a few counts of this clonotype. V gene TRBV6-2 or TRBV6-3 combines with J gene TRBJ2-1; D is undetermined. The germline V gene has CDR1 MNHEY and CDR2 SVGEGT. The germline V and J ends were trimmed by 2 bases and 7 bases, with 15 bases remaining between them. This CDR3 has 15 amino acids. The DNA for the CDR3 is TGTGCCAGCAGTTACCTTGCGTGGCCTCTTAATGAGCAGTTCTTC. Amino acids: CASSYLAWPLNEQFF.

The chain joins TRBV7-9 to TRBJ2-3; 7 nucleotides line up with TRBD2. Trimming cost V 6 bases and J 2 bases; bases outside gene matches: 8. Germline-derived CDR1 and CDR2 are SEHNR and FQNEAQ (reference sequence). The CDR3 sequence is 15 residues long. This CDR3 is CASSPRGGPTDTQYF. The CDR3 DNA sequence: TGTGCCAGCAGTCCCCGGGGAGGGCCCACAGATACGCAGTATTTT. The full variable domain, in which reference TRBV7-9 and TRBJ2-3 provide the parts outside the CDR3, is DTGVSQNPRHKITKRGQNVTFRCDPISEHNRLYWYRQTLGQGPEFLTYFQNEAQLEKSRLLSDRFSAERPKGSFSTLEIQRTEQGDSAMYLCASSPRGGPTDTQYFGPGTRLTVL.

This clonotype was seen more than once but under ten times. The CDR3 DNA follows: TGTGCCAGCAGCTTAGAGGGGTTTCATCGGGAGACCCAGTACTTC. This codes for CASSLEGFHRETQYF. The chain is built from TRBV7-9 and TRBJ2-5; a possible D gene is TRBD1 (5 bases). Germline loops: CDR1 SEHNR, CDR2 FQNEAQ (reference sequence). The CDR3 has 15 residues. Trimming removed 1 base at V and 5 bases at J, with 14 bases between.

In its sample, this clonotype was seen a few times. The J gene is TRBJ2-2, the V gene TRBV14; TRBD2 might be the D (6 bases). CDR1 and CDR2 (germline): SGHDN, FVKESK. The CDR3 covers 16 residues. Trimming left V 2 bases short and J 0 bases short, with 10 bases between. The CDR3 sequence: CASSQRQRANTGELFF. Here the CDR3 DNA reads TGTGCCAGCAGCCAACGTCAGCGGGCGAACACCGGGGAGCTGTTTTTT.

The V and J genes are TRBV28 and TRBJ2-3; D perhaps matches TRBD1 (6 bases). This CDR3 spans 14 amino acids. Looked up from germline, CDR1 is MDHEN and CDR2 is SYDVKM. V dropped 2 bases and J dropped 5 bases, with 11 bases sitting between them. CDR3 coding DNA: TGTGCCAGCAGTTTAGTACAGGGCGGAGATACGCAGTATTTT. Encoded protein: CASSLVQGGDTQYF.

The chain has TRBV12-3 or TRBV12-4 and TRBJ2-1; 9 bases agree with TRBD2. V was clipped by 6 bases and J by 4 bases; unmatched bases: 7. This CDR3 comprises 15 residues. The CDR3 bases are TGTGCCAGCAGGGGGCTAGCGGGACCTTACAATGAGCAGTTCTTC. As protein: CASRGLAGPYNEQFF.

The chain couples TRBV28 to TRBJ2-7; D gene ambiguous. Germline values: CDR1 MDHEN, CDR2 SYDVKM. The CDR3 runs 15 residues. V lost 6 bases to trimming and J lost 3 bases, with 18 bases between them. The CDR3 spells CASSTRGEAVYEQYF. Written as DNA, the CDR3 is TGTGCCAGCAGCACGAGAGGAGAAGCCGTCTACGAGCAGTACTTC.